These T cell receptor beta chains were read from a single sample in a study of cytomegalovirus exposure and HLA in healthy donors. Profiling relied on immunoSEQ multiplex PCR, and the TCRdb table lists in-frame clones only, not all of them. This sample has more than 100,000 clones, with around 60% found just once. Sequencing input: PBMCs. These TCRs come from a woman aged 45-65 years in good health and CMV-seronegative. Both conserved end residues are part of each CDR3. D genes are given only for firm matches. Clone size, where shown, is once, few, many, or a class for clones that have expanded.

>TRBJ2-1|.|TRBD2|TRBV4-2|17
TGTGCCAGCAGCCAAGAGGAGACTAGCAGATCTTACAATGAGCAGTTCTTC
CASSQEETSRSYNEQFF
>TRBJ2-5|.|.|TRBV7-2|14
TGTGCCAGCAGCTTTGGTGGCGGACAAGAGACCCAGTACTTC
CASSFGGGQETQYF
>TRBJ2-2|.|.|TRBV6-1|14
TGTGCCAGCAGTGGGACTTTTAACACCGGGGAGCTGTTTTTT
CASSGTFNTGELFF
>TRBJ1-1|.|.|TRBV7-9|16
TGTGCCAGCAGCCTTAGTAGGACAGCCCCGGGGACTGAAGCTTTCTTT
CASSLSRTAPGTEAFF
>TRBJ1-5|.|.|TRBV19|16
TGTGCCAGTAGTATCGGGGGGGGCTCTAGCAATCAGCCCCAGCATTTT
CASSIGGGSSNQPQHF
>TRBJ2-1|.|TRBD2|TRBV4-1|16
TGCGCCAGCAGCCAAGATCCTAGCGGCCACTTCAATGAGCAGTTCTTC
CASSQDPSGHFNEQFF
>TRBJ2-1|.|.|TRBV28|13
TGTGCCAGCAGTTCTCCGCAGGGTAATGAGCAGTTCTTC
CASSSPQGNEQFF
>TRBJ2-7|.|TRBD1|TRBV18|16
TGTGCCAGCTCACCAGGGGAACAGGGGGCTGGAGTCGTCCAGTACTTC
CASSPGEQGAGVVQYF
>TRBJ1-3|.|.|TRBV6-5|16
TGTGCCAGCAGTTATGCCGGACAGAGCTCTGGAAACACCATATATTTT
CASSYAGQSSGNTIYF
>TRBJ1-2|few|.|TRBV5-1|14
TGCGCCAGCAGCTTGGATTCAGGGGCCGGTGGCTACACCTTC
CASSLDSGAGGYTF
>TRBJ1-1|.|.|TRBV5-1|19
TGCGCCAGCAGCCCTTCGGGACAACTGACAATGTTTAGGAACACTGAAGCTTTCTTT
CASSPSGQLTMFRNTEAFF
>TRBJ2-1|.|TRBD1|TRBV18|15
TGTGCCAGCTCCCCCACAGGGGTTGGCGACAATGAGCAGTTCTTC
CASSPTGVGDNEQFF
>TRBJ2-7|.|TRBD2|TRBV29-1|13
TGCAGCGTTGACTCGGGAGGGAACTACGAGCAGTACTTC
CSVDSGGNYEQYF
>TRBJ1-5|.|.|TRBV7-9|17
TGTGCCAGCAGCTTAGTGGACAGCATGTATAGCAATCAGCCCCAGCATTTT
CASSLVDSMYSNQPQHF
>TRBJ1-5|.|.|TRBV10-2|15
TGCGCCAGCAGATTGACAGAGAGCCAAAATCAGCCCCAGCATTTT
CASRLTESQNQPQHF
>TRBJ2-3|.|TRBD2|TRBV11-3|15
TGTGCCAGCAGCCGCGGGACTAGCGGGACCGCTACGCAGTATTTT
CASSRGTSGTATQYF
>TRBJ2-3|.|TRBD2|TRBV27|15
TGTGCCAGCTCGGGTAGCGGGATGATCACAGATACGCAGTATTTT
CASSGSGMITDTQYF
>TRBJ2-3|once|.|TRBV10-3|12
TGTGCCATCAGTAAAGAGACAGATACGCAGTATTTT
CAISKETDTQYF
>TRBJ2-1|.|TRBD2|TRBV4-3|17
TGCGCCAGCAGCCAAGGAGTAGCGGGAGTGGCCTACAATGAGCAGTTCTTC
CASSQGVAGVAYNEQFF
>TRBJ2-7|.|.|TRBV10-2|14
TGCGCCAGCAGTGGTGGCAGGGGTCGAGGGCGGCAGTACTTC
CASSGGRGRGRQYF
>TRBJ1-1|once|TRBD1|TRBV19|10
TGTGCCCGAAGGGGGCCTGAAGCTTTCTTT
CARRGPEAFF
>TRBJ2-7|.|TRBD1|TRBV27|14
TGTGCCAGCAGGTTACAGGGGGGAACCTACGAGCAGTACTTC
CASRLQGGTYEQYF
>TRBJ2-5|few|.|TRBV5-6|14
TGTGCCAGCAGCTTGTCACGGGGAGTTGGGACCCAGTACTTC
CASSLSRGVGTQYF
>TRBJ2-1|once|TRBD2|TRBV6-6|13
TGTGCCACAACGACTAGCGGCCCAAATGAGCAGTTCTTC
CATTTSGPNEQFF
>TRBJ1-5|.|.|TRBV7-9|17
TGTGCCAGCAGCCTAAACCCCCCGGGGGTGAGCAATCAGCCCCAGCATTTT
CASSLNPPGVSNQPQHF
>TRBJ1-5|once|TRBD1|TRBV7-8|14
TGTGCCAGCAGCTTGGGACAGGGGGATCAGCCCCAGCATTTT
CASSLGQGDQPQHF
>TRBJ1-5|.|.|TRBV30|14
TGTGCCTGGAGTCCTGGCAGTTACAATCAGCCCCAGCATTTT
CAWSPGSYNQPQHF
>TRBJ1-4|once|.|TRBV5-1|17
TGCGCCAGCAGACCGGGCGTACAGGAAGCTTTAAATGAAAAACTGTTTTTT
CASRPGVQEALNEKLFF
>TRBJ1-4|.|.|TRBV15|15
TGTGCCACCAGCAGAGCACGGGACTTTAATGAAAAACTGTTTTTT
CATSRARDFNEKLFF
>TRBJ2-5|.|TRBD1|TRBV18|14
TGTGCCAGCTCACCTCAGGGGGCAGGAGAGACCCAGTACTTC
CASSPQGAGETQYF
>TRBJ1-4|.|TRBD1|TRBV4-3|17
TGCGCCAGCAGCCAAGAAAGGGGGCAGGGATTTGATGAAAAACTGTTTTTT
CASSQERGQGFDEKLFF
>TRBJ1-2|.|.|TRBV28|17
TGTGCCTCGAAACCGAGACAGGATAACCTACCCTACTATGGCTACACCTTC
CASKPRQDNLPYYGYTF
>TRBJ1-1|.|.|TRBV27|13
TGTGCCAGCAGCCCCAACAAATTCACTGAAGCTTTCTTT
CASSPNKFTEAFF
>TRBJ2-2|.|.|TRBV10-3|15
TGTGCCATCAGTGAGTCTGACACTTTCACCGGGGAGCTGTTTTTT
CAISESDTFTGELFF
>TRBJ2-5|.|TRBD1|TRBV6-5|12
TGTGCCAGCGGACAGGGTCAAGAGACCCAGTACTTC
CASGQGQETQYF
>TRBJ1-1|.|TRBD1|TRBV18|16
TGTGCCAGCTCACCAGCGGTGACAGGGGTGAACACTGAAGCTTTCTTT
CASSPAVTGVNTEAFF
>TRBJ1-5|.|TRBD1|TRBV28|15
TGTGCCAGCGTCTGGGGGACAGGGAGGCGTCAGCCCCAGCATTTT
CASVWGTGRRQPQHF
>TRBJ1-5|.|.|TRBV7-9|13
TGTGCCAGCAGCTTACAGGGAAATCAGCCCCAGCATTTT
CASSLQGNQPQHF
>TRBJ2-5|.|.|TRBV5-1|15
TGCGCCAGCAGCTTGGTTGGACTGGATCAAGAGACCCAGTACTTC
CASSLVGLDQETQYF
>TRBJ2-3|.|.|TRBV5-6|16
TGTGCCAGCAGCTTCCGGCGGGTGGCGAGCACAGATACGCAGTATTTT
CASSFRRVASTDTQYF
>TRBJ2-7|.|.|TRBV6-5|14
TGTGCCAGCAGGGGAATGGTAGCGGCCTACGAGCAGTACTTC
CASRGMVAAYEQYF
>TRBJ2-3|.|TRBD2|TRBV11-1|13
TGTGCCAGCAGACTAGCGGCTAAAGATACGCAGTATTTT
CASRLAAKDTQYF
>TRBJ2-2|.|TRBD1|TRBV7-2|14
TGTGCCAGCAGCTTAGGCTGGACAGGCGGGGAGCTGTTTTTT
CASSLGWTGGELFF
>TRBJ2-7|few|TRBD2|TRBV19|16
TGTGCCAGTAGTATTAGGGCGGGAGGGGACCTCTACGAGCAGTACTTC
CASSIRAGGDLYEQYF
>TRBJ1-1|few|.|TRBV7-2|13
TGTGCCAGCAGCTTATCTGGGAGGGTCGAAGCTTTCTTT
CASSLSGRVEAFF
>TRBJ2-5|few|TRBD1|TRBV4-3|17
TGCGCCAGCAGCCAAAACTACGGGACAGGAGATTTTGAGACCCAGTACTTC
CASSQNYGTGDFETQYF
>TRBJ2-3|few|TRBD2|TRBV2|15
TGTGCCAGTACTCTACTAGCGGGAGGAGCAGATACGCAGTATTTT
CASTLLAGGADTQYF